The 31 T cell receptor beta chains below come from one sample, sequenced in a study of sequential checkpoint blockade in melanoma. Indicated treatment: randomized to nivolumab then ipilimumab (arm A) or the reverse (arm B). Measured with immunoSEQ multiplex PCR; TCRdb has only the in-frame clones, and not every one. The top ten hold roughly 10% of the sample, which has fewer than 3,000 clones, 20% to 30% seen once. The sample here was tumor tissue (inferred from file names), taken from a patient given nivolumab and ipilimumab in sequence. These receptors originate from a human donor with melanoma.

V and J are TRBV11-3 and TRBJ2-1, with 11 bases aligning to TRBD2. The CDR3 runs 17 residues. In germline, CDR1 is SGHNT, CDR2 YENEEA. Unmatched junction bases numbered 16, after V lost 5 bases and J lost 10 bases. CDR3 residues: CASSQGPGLAALKEQFF. CDR3 bases: TGTGCCAGCAGCCAGGGGCCGGGACTAGCGGCCCTAAAGGAGCAGTTCTTC.

A single count supports this clone. This chain links TRBV19 with TRBJ1-5; D is undetermined. Germline V lookup: CDR1 LNHDA, CDR2 SQIVND (reference sequence). The ends were cut back, 5 bases at V and 5 bases at J, with 16 bases in the middle. The CDR3 totals 15 residues. The CDR3: CASSAPGGPYQPQHF. DNA for the CDR3: TGTGCCAGTAGTGCCCCGGGCGGACCCTATCAGCCCCAGCATTTT.

This clone qualifies as medium-sized (0.01 to 0.1%). V usage is TRBV11-3 and J usage is TRBJ2-2; maybe TRBD2 (5 bases). V gave up 4 bases and J gave up 0 bases, with 9 bases separating them. The CDR3 is made up of 15 amino acids. The germline V gene has CDR1 SGHNT and CDR2 YENEEA. The CDR3 protein is CASSSAGANTGELFF. Written as DNA, the CDR3 is TGTGCCAGCAGCTCTGCCGGGGCGAACACCGGGGAGCTGTTTTTT.

By share of the sample, this clone is medium-sized. The chain couples TRBV11-3 to TRBJ2-2; D not certain. This CDR3 has 17 amino acids. V gave up 5 bases and J gave up 1 base, with 17 bases separating them. Germline V gene sequence: CDR1 SGHNT, CDR2 YENEEA. The CDR3, as DNA: TGTGCCAGCAGCCCCACCACCTCGATAGGGAACACCGGGGAGCTGTTTTTT. This codes for CASSPTTSIGNTGELFF.

The rearrangement links TRBV5-1 to TRBJ2-7, with D tentatively TRBD2 (7 bases). Trimming took off 1 base at V and 2 bases at J, with 22 bases between the two ends. This CDR3 has 18 amino acids. The V gene's germline CDR1 is SGHRS and CDR2 YFSETQ. CDR3 DNA: TGCGCCAGCAGCTTGAGTGCTGGGGGGGCCGGGGCAACCTACGAGCAGTACTTC. This gives the protein CASSLSAGGAGATYEQYF.

This clone was seen more than once but under ten times. The chain joins TRBV9 to TRBJ2-5; 9 bases align to TRBD2. The V gene end was trimmed by 3 bases and the J gene end by 5 bases; junction bases not matched to a gene: 5. The CDR3 covers 14 residues. Germline CDR1 is SGDLS and CDR2 is YYNGEE. CDR3 in amino acids: CASSGGTSWETQYF. CDR3 in DNA: TGTGCCAGCAGCGGGGGGACTAGCTGGGAGACCCAGTACTTC.

The rearrangement uses TRBV6-8 and TRBJ2-7, with TRBD1 matching 10 bases. Germline values: CDR1 MNHGY, CDR2 SAAAGT. This CDR3 contains 17 residues. With 2 bases clipped from V and 1 base from J, the junction kept 8 bases outside the gene matches. The DNA for the CDR3 is TGTGCCAGCAGTTACGATCCGGTGGACAGGGGGTCCTACGAGCAGTACTTC. Its translation: CASSYDPVDRGSYEQYF.

This clone was seen only a few times. This chain uses TRBV30 with TRBJ1-3; weak D call: TRBD1 (5 bases). Trimming took off 0 bases at V and 0 bases at J, with 9 bases between the two ends. Looked up from germline, CDR1 is GTSNPN and CDR2 is SVGIG (reference sequence). This CDR3 spans 15 amino acids. CDR3 sequence reads: CAWSVGGISGNTIYF. The CDR3 DNA reads TGTGCCTGGAGTGTGGGGGGAATCTCTGGAAACACCATATATTTT.

This clone turned up a few times. V gene TRBV30 combines with J gene TRBJ1-4; weak D call: TRBD1 (6 bases). This CDR3 has 12 residues. CDR1 is GTSNPN and CDR2 is SVGIG in the germline V gene (reference sequence). V was shortened by 7 bases and J by 3 bases, with 9 bases between the two germline ends. As DNA, the CDR3 is TGTGCCTCAGACAGGCCTAATGAAAAACTGTTTTTT. Translating it yields CASDRPNEKLFF.

Relative to its sample, this clone is medium-sized (0.01 to 0.1%). V and J are TRBV6-8 and TRBJ2-7, with 7 positions matching TRBD1. The CDR3 sequence is 14 residues long. The germline gives CDR1 MNHGY, CDR2 SAAAGT. V shed 6 bases, J shed 4 bases, and the junction held 9 bases outside the gene matches. The CDR3 DNA sequence: TGTGCCAGCAGACGAGACAGGGTTTGGTACGAGCAGTACTTC. It yields the protein CASRRDRVWYEQYF.

This clone was counted only a few times. The CDR3 DNA sequence: TGTGCCAGCAGCTTAGAATGGTCTGGAAACACCATATATTTT. It specifies CASSLEWSGNTIYF. The genes are TRBV7-6 and TRBJ1-3; D not resolved. The germline V gene has CDR1 SGHVS and CDR2 FNYEAQ. The CDR3 runs 14 residues. V lost 1 base and J 1 base, leaving 5 bases between the germline ends.

The rearrangement joins TRBV9 to TRBJ2-3, with 9 bases matching TRBD2. Germline CDR1 reads SGDLS; CDR2 reads YYNGEE. The junction had 8 bases not matched to a gene; V was cut back by 2 bases and J by 1 base. The CDR3 is 17 residues long. CDR3 region: CASSVEVTSGRTDTQYF. The CDR3 region has the DNA TGTGCCAGCAGCGTCGAGGTCACTAGCGGGCGCACAGATACGCAGTATTTT.

The chain employs TRBV19 and TRBJ2-5, with TRBD1 matching over 9 bases. The germline CDR1 and CDR2 sequences are LNHDA and SQIVND (reference sequence). Trimming cost V 5 bases and J 3 bases; bases outside gene matches: 4. This CDR3 is built from 14 residues. CDR3 nucleotide sequence: TGTGCCAGTAGTCCTCGGACAGGGGAAGAGACCCAGTACTTC. This sequence encodes CASSPRTGEETQYF.

The chain links TRBV19 to TRBJ2-5, with 7 bases fitting TRBD2. The CDR3 length is 14 residues. Germline CDR1 reads LNHDA; CDR2 reads SQIVND (reference sequence). V was pared by 4 bases and J by 3 bases, with 5 bases of the junction left unmatched. CDR3 DNA sequence: TGTGCCAGTAGTAATTCAGGGAGGGAAGAGACCCAGTACTTC. Translating it yields CASSNSGREETQYF.

This clone has only a few counts. This chain connects TRBV4-1 to TRBJ2-2; 9 bases match TRBD2. The CDR3 is 16 residues long. Trimming at V came to 8 bases and at J to 7 bases, leaving 14 bases not matched to a gene. Germline CDR1 reads MGHRA; CDR2 reads YSYEKL. This chain's CDR3 is CASSDRVAGAGGELFF. CDR3 sequence (DNA): TGCGCCAGCTCGGACCGAGTAGCGGGGGCGGGCGGGGAGCTGTTTTTT.

This clone was seen only a few times. This chain connects TRBV29-1 to TRBJ2-3; maybe TRBD2 (6 bases). Between the trimmed V and J ends, which lost 7 bases and 1 base, there was a span of 12 bases. The CDR3 extends over 13 amino acids. Germline-derived CDR1 and CDR2 are SQVTM and ANQGSEA. The CDR3 sequence is CSGDTGGTDTQYF. CDR3 DNA sequence: TGCAGCGGAGACACGGGAGGCACAGATACGCAGTATTTT.

The rearrangement links TRBV5-1 to TRBJ2-2; D is possibly TRBD1 (6 bases). CDR1 and CDR2 from the germline V gene are SGHRS and YFSETQ. Trimming shortened V by 2 bases and J by 2 bases, and 10 bases separated the two germline ends. The CDR3 totals 15 residues. In DNA, the CDR3 is TGCGCCAGCAGCTTAACAGGGTATAACACCGGGGAGCTGTTTTTT. Protein product: CASSLTGYNTGELFF.

The chain employs TRBV30 and TRBJ1-2; D is possibly TRBD1 (6 bases). The CDR3 totals 12 residues. V was trimmed by 4 bases and J by 4 bases, leaving 10 bases between them. CDR1 is GTSNPN and CDR2 is SVGIG in the germline V gene (reference sequence). The DNA for the CDR3 is TGTGCCTGGATGGGGGGCAGCTATGGCTACACCTTC. Its protein product is CAWMGGSYGYTF.

The rearrangement uses TRBV11-3 and TRBJ2-7; 9 bases are a match to TRBD1. The CDR3 contains 14 residues. J was trimmed by 4 bases and V by 1 base; bases with no gene match: 2. Germline V CDR1 and CDR2: SGHNT, YENEEA. The CDR3 nucleotides read TGTGCCAGCAGCTTAGGGGACAGGGATTACGAGCAGTACTTC. This encodes CASSLGDRDYEQYF. The entire variable domain, with the rest obtained from reference TRBV11-3 and TRBJ2-7, is as follows: EAGVVQSPRYKIIEKKQPVAFWCNPISGHNTLYWYLQNLGQGPELLIRYENEEAVDDSQLPKDRFSAERLKGVDSTLKIQPAELGDSAVYLCASSLGDRDYEQYFGPGTRLTVT.

This clone was detected only a few times. This chain joins TRBV23-1 and TRBJ2-7, with TRBD2 as a possible D gene (6 bases). Being an ORF, TRBV23-1 has a function that is uncertain. The CDR3 contains 15 residues. The ends were cut back, 6 bases at V and 3 bases at J, with 18 bases in the middle. The DNA of the CDR3 is TGCGCCAGCAGAGAAACCGGGACTCCCGGCTACGAGCAGTACTTC. It codes for CASRETGTPGYEQYF.

This chain links TRBV19 with TRBJ2-3; D is unresolved. The V end lost 2 bases, the J end lost 6 bases, and 15 bases lay between the germline ends. The V gene's germline CDR1 is LNHDA and CDR2 SQIVND (reference sequence). The CDR3 runs 15 residues. The CDR3, as DNA: TGTGCCAGTAGTATACAGGCCACGACGAGGGATACGCAGTATTTT. Translated, it gives CASSIQATTRDTQYF.

The rearrangement joins TRBV15 to TRBJ2-5, with D perhaps being TRBD1 or TRBD2 (6 bases each). The CDR3 extends over 16 amino acids. Per germline, CDR1 LNHNV and CDR2 YYDKDF (reference sequence). V shed 3 bases and J shed 3 bases, with 17 bases lying between them. CDR3 nucleotides: TGTGCCACCAGCAGGGGCGGATGGGGGGCCGAAGAGACCCAGTACTTC. Encoded protein: CATSRGGWGAEETQYF.

The V call is TRBV6-8, the J call TRBJ1-5, with 7 bases matching TRBD1. CDR1 and CDR2 from the germline V gene are MNHGY and SAAAGT. The CDR3 is 16 residues long. Trimming took 4 bases from V and 5 from J; bases not matched to a gene: 11. CDR3 sequence: CASSSTLRQGDQPQHF. In DNA form, the CDR3 reads TGTGCCAGCAGTTCGACCCTTAGACAGGGCGATCAGCCCCAGCATTTT.

This clone is termed medium-sized (0.01 to 0.1%). In nucleotides, the CDR3 is TGCGCCAGCAGCCAAGGATCGGGGAGGGCCTACAATGAGCAGTTCTTC. Translation: CASSQGSGRAYNEQFF. The chain couples TRBV4-1 to TRBJ2-1, with TRBD2 matching over 7 bases. V trimming: 1 base; J trimming: 2 bases; junction bases outside the gene matches: 5. This CDR3 region has 16 residues. Per the germline V gene, CDR1 is MGHRA and CDR2 is YSYEKL.

The chain carries TRBV19 and TRBJ2-1; 7 positions match TRBD2. CDR3 length: 13 amino acids. CDR1 LNHDA and CDR2 SQIVND come from the germline V gene (reference sequence). The J segment lost 10 bases and the V segment lost 1 base, leaving 4 bases of the junction unmatched. In nucleotides, the CDR3 is TGTGCCAGTAGTATAGGTGTGGGGGGGGAGCAGTTCTTC. The encoded protein is CASSIGVGGEQFF.

This clone has just one count. The rearrangement links TRBV19 to TRBJ2-3; 7 positions match TRBD2. V gave up 2 bases and J gave up 0 bases; unmatched junction bases: 11. CDR1 and CDR2 from the germline V gene are LNHDA and SQIVND (reference sequence). There are 18 residues in the CDR3. CDR3 region: CASSILYRGLPSTDTQYF. The CDR3 region has the DNA TGTGCCAGTAGTATACTGTACCGGGGACTACCCAGCACAGATACGCAGTATTTT. Based on the CDR3 plus reference TRBV19 and TRBJ2-3, the full variable domain is DGGITQSPKYLFRKEGQNVTLSCEQNLNHDAMYWYRQDPGQGLRLIYYSQIVNDFQKGDIAEGYSVSREKKESFPLTVTSAQKNPTAFYLCASSILYRGLPSTDTQYFGPGTRLTVL.

This clone was seen only a few times. J is TRBJ1-6 and V is TRBV9; no clear D gene. Trimming left V 7 bases short and J 2 bases short, with 16 bases between. Germline V gene lookup returns CDR1 SGDLS and CDR2 YYNGEE. CDR3 length: 16 residues. The CDR3 loop reads CASHFMQAAYNSPLHF. The CDR3 DNA reads TGTGCCAGCCATTTCATGCAGGCCGCCTATAATTCACCCCTCCACTTT.

The sample holds a few counts of this clone. The V gene is TRBV11-3, the J gene TRBJ2-5; 7 nucleotides agree with TRBD2. CDR3 size: 16 residues. Per germline, CDR1 SGHNT and CDR2 YENEEA. Trimming at V came to 5 bases and at J to 1 base, leaving 10 bases not matched to a gene. Written as DNA, the CDR3 is TGTGCCAGCAGCCCTGGGTCTAGCGGACCCCAAGAGACCCAGTACTTC. Protein: CASSPGSSGPQETQYF.

This rearrangement joins TRBV18 to TRBJ2-5, with D uncertain. The CDR3 has 14 amino acids. Trimming removed 2 bases at V and 5 bases at J, with 12 bases between. In germline, CDR1 is KGHSH, CDR2 LQKENI. CDR3 sequence reads: CASSPMGGEETQYF. DNA of the CDR3: TGTGCCAGCTCACCAATGGGCGGTGAGGAGACCCAGTACTTC.

The chain links TRBV28 to TRBJ1-1; D uncertain. This CDR3 region has 13 residues. Germline V gene data show CDR1 as MDHEN and CDR2 as SYDVKM. The V end lost 2 bases, the J end lost 5 bases, and 9 bases lay between the germline ends. CDR3 nucleotides: TGTGCCAGCAGTTTAGGCGTGGGTACTGAAGCTTTCTTT. The encoded protein is CASSLGVGTEAFF.

This clone was detected only a few times. V is TRBV6-8 and J is TRBJ2-3; D is unclear. Germline CDR1 MNHGY, CDR2 SAAAGT. Trimming removed 2 bases at V and 0 bases at J, with 12 bases between. This CDR3 has 16 residues. CDR3 region: CASSYGSETSTDTQYF. The CDR3 DNA reads TGTGCCAGCAGTTACGGCTCAGAAACTAGCACAGATACGCAGTATTTT.